This T cell receptor (beta chain) was captured by sequencing in a study of blood T cells in healthy people across ages. General study points: TCR beta diversity per million T cells fell roughly linearly with age.

It was with a sample-barcoded 5' primer and a J-beta primer mix that a second PCR of roughly 7 to 12 cycles was run. TCRdb processed the 5' RACE reads anew with MiXCR; each CDR3 protein has one entry. The sample contains about 970,000 distinct CDR3 sequences, about 53% of which appear only once. The CDR3 is 13 amino acids. Between the trimmed V and J ends, which lost 1 base and 2 bases, there was a span of 9 bases. CDR1 is GTSNPN and CDR2 is SVGIG in the germline V gene (reference sequence). With respect to this clonotype: What it binds is unknown.

No fewer than 7 million PBMCs went into each sample. The sequence was obtained from a woman aged 55-75 years in good health. The chain recombines TRBV30 with TRBJ2-7, with D perhaps assigned TRBD1 or TRBD2 (5 bases each). Sequences were obtained from blood. CDR3: CAWSGQRPYEQYF. CDR3 in DNA: TGTGCCTGGAGTGGACAGCGGCCCTACGAGCAGTACTTC.